This paragraph covers one T cell receptor (beta chain) sequence. This record belongs to a study of technical replicates of blood from a few donors. Measured with immunoSEQ multiplex PCR; TCRdb has only the in-frame clones, and not every one. The sample has some 57,000 clones, roughly 97% seen once. J lost 5 bases, V lost 5 bases, and 16 bases had no gene match. There are 18 residues in the CDR3. CDR1 is MNHEY, CDR2 SMNVEV, per germline (reference sequence). This TCR came from a human donor in good health. The chain uses TRBV27 and TRBJ1-4, with TRBD1 matching 8 bases. Sample: T cells isolated from PBMCs. The CDR3 nucleotides read TGTGCCAGCAGTCAATACTTCACTTGGGACAGGATGAATGAAAAACTGTTTTTT. It codes for CASSQYFTWDRMNEKLFF.